This TCR beta chain was found in a study of molecular identifiers for immune sequencing clone quantification. Notes on the study in general: Identical TCR molecules that share a barcode could lead to an underestimation of highly expanded clone sizes. Effector cells had over 99% of their molecules in clones above 20 RNA copies, while naive cells had under 1%. Spiked Jurkat TCR RNA equivalent to one cell was reportedly detectable in some 960,000 naive cells.

This clonotype appeared a few times. Antigen: not known. The authors built bulk TCR libraries by previously described methods with listed TCR primers. Each CDR3 protein is one row after TCRdb ran MiXCR on the PCR reads. The data hold under 650,000 distinct CDR3 sequences, with just under 20% observed a single time. Losses at the gene ends were 4 bases for V and 7 bases for J; bases not matched to a gene: 7. The CDR3 consists of 13 residues. CDR1 is SGHKS, CDR2 YYEKEE, per germline (reference sequence). This receptor was taken from a human donor in good health. Some libraries in this study had Jurkat cell RNA spiked in. Sequenced material: naive CD8+ T cells from blood, with Jurkat cell RNA spiked in. Subset described: FACS-sorted CD8+CD4-CCR7+CD45RA+ naive T cells. V usage is TRBV5-5 and J usage is TRBJ2-7; 8 bases match TRBD1. The CDR3 protein is CASSTGTGPEQYF. The CDR3 DNA is TGTGCCAGCAGCACGGGGACAGGCCCGGAGCAGTACTTC.